The source of this T cell receptor beta chain is a study of blood T cell repertoires in COVID-19 (dated by TCRdb to 2020 to 2021). For the study in its entirety: Collaborator samples came from the United States, Italy and Spain and covered acute and convalescent phases of COVID-19. The material from the prospective study consisted of cDNA or gDNA derived from T cells, B-cell-depleted T cells, or PBMCs. The dataset comprised deeply sampled blood TCRbeta repertoires from subjects exposed to, actively infected with, or recovered from COVID-19. The repertoires were made available in a free public database intended to serve as a resource for research on the immune response to SARS-CoV-2. Samples were obtained from the ongoing ImmuneRACE study (first 160 participants) and from 1,200 or so subjects provided by 6 global collaborators. A de-identified subject ID, COVID-19 status, age in years and sex were almost always included in the sample metadata. Where available, HLA class I and class II types were obtained from metadata supplied by the sample provider rather than from assay-based typing. The paper as a whole reports these results and caveats: The amount of clinical and demographic metadata varied by source and participant and was provided uncurated.

TCRbeta CDR3 regions were amplified from genomic DNA using the immunoSEQ Assay, a bias-controlled multiplex PCR. The source study handled its data this way. Nucleated cell counts per sample were estimated from amplification of reference gene primers within the assay. To quantify the absolute abundance of each unique TCRbeta CDR3 rearrangement, sequence reads were collapsed and filtered. Productive Simpson clonality was computed per sample as the square root of Simpson's diversity index over productive rearrangements. TCRdb limited this immuneACCESS table to in-frame rearrangements with V and J called. A share of clones is missing; checked studies link under half to unresolved V genes, and the rest is unexplained. That table gives V, J and clone size, and the DNA gave D and trimming. The sample profile shows approximately 220,000 clones; roughly 82% of them were found once. The top ten clonotypes cover 4% to 5% of the sample.

V has 6 bases trimmed and J has 5 bases trimmed; junction bases matching no gene number 2. CDR1 SNHLY and CDR2 FYNNEI are derived from the germline V gene. The cysteine opens and the phenylalanine closes a CDR3 of 13 amino acids. Solely the CDR3 DNA is kept, with 39 bases framed from the first base. In its sample, this clone was seen once. Its antigen remains unidentified. The record has no base qualities; no much larger clone is one base away. Each collaborating institution followed its own protocols to collect whole blood in K2EDTA tubes. For TCRbeta analysis, collaborator samples were shipped as frozen whole blood, as isolated PBMCs, or as DNA extracted from either sample type.

This chain is built from TRBV2 and TRBJ1-1, with 11 bases aligning to TRBD1. Source material: peripheral blood. The receptor was derived from a woman aged 70-85 years with acute or convalescent COVID-19. This receptor has the CDR3 CASSGQGATEAFF. The nucleotides read TGTGCCAGCAGCGGACAGGGGGCGACTGAAGCTTTCTTT.